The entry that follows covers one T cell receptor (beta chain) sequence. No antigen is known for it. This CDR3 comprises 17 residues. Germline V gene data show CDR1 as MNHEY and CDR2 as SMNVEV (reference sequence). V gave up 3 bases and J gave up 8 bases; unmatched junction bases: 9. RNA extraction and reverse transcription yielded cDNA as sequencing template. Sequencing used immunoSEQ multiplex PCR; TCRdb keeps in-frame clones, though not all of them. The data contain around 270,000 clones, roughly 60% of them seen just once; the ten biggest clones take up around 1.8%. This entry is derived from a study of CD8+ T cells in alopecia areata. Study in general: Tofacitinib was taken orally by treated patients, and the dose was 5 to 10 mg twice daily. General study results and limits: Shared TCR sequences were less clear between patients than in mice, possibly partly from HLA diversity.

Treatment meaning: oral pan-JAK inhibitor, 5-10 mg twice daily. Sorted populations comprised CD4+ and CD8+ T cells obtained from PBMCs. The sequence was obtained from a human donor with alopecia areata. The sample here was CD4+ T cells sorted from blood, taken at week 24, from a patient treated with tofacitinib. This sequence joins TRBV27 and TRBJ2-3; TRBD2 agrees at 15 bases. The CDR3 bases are TGTGCCAGCAGTTTCCCCCGGACTAGCGGGGGGGCTGGTACGCAGTATTTT. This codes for CASSFPRTSGGAGTQYF.